This T cell receptor (beta chain) was retrieved from a study of beta chain features in type 1 diabetes. General observations from the study: Fewer junction insertions and more nucleotide deletions appeared in type 1 diabetes patients. Shortening of TCRB CDR3s, moderate but significant, appeared in all four CD4+ subsets of Type 1 diabetes patients.

This clone was seen a few times. Its antigen is undetermined. The CDR3 length is 13 residues. Germline assignment: CDR1 MNHEY and CDR2 SVGAGI. Trimming removed 7 bases from V and 0 bases from J, with 7 bases in between. Every isolated RNA sample was fully reverse transcribed, so sequencing captured expressed TCRB transcripts. The average read count of naive, central memory and regulatory T cell samples was some 3.8 million. Some clones are missing from TCRdb's copy, which holds only in-frame ones; the method was immunoSEQ multiplex PCR. Among about 660,000 clones, 11% to 15% were seen once, and the ten largest hold 0.035% to 0.045%.

V is TRBV6-5 and J is TRBJ2-1; D gene uncertain. Sequencing was done on a sample of naive CD4+ T cells from blood. The receptor was isolated from a man aged 18 to 29 with type 1 diabetes. The CDR3 DNA reads as TGTGCCAGCAATGGTGGCTCCTACAATGAGCAGTTCTTC. Encoded protein: CASNGGSYNEQFF.